This T cell receptor (beta chain) was observed in a study of blood T cell repertoires in COVID-19. Study background: Both acute and convalescent COVID-19 samples were obtained from the United States, Italy and Spain.

Trimming removed 5 bases from V and 4 bases from J; junction bases left unmatched: 13. The germline V gene has CDR1 SGHVS and CDR2 FQNEAQ. This CDR3 comprises 17 residues. The protocol was immunoSEQ multiplex PCR, while the TCRdb copy is restricted to in-frame clones and leaves out a portion. The repertoire consists of 140,000 to 150,000 clones, with 84% occurring once and the leading ten covering 5% to 7%. Participants' reported clinical history set cohort assignment. Exposed study participants had met a COVID-19 case within 2 weeks before entry. This TCR derives from a woman between 50 and 59 years old who had been exposed to COVID-19. V usage is TRBV7-8 and J usage is TRBJ2-2; 7 bases match TRBD1. Sequencing was done on a sample of PBMCs or T cells enriched from blood (not recorded which). CDR3 DNA sequence: TGTGCCAGCAGCACCCCCCGACAGGGTATCGGCACCGGGGAGCTGTTTTTT. Translated, it gives CASSTPRQGIGTGELFF.